The subject of this entry is one T cell receptor (beta chain). This entry is derived from a study of blood T cell repertoires in COVID-19. Methods used by the authors: Estimates of nucleated cell counts were drawn from the amplification of reference gene primers. Measured with immunoSEQ multiplex PCR; TCRdb has only the in-frame clones, and not every one. D and trimming come from the DNA, and the V and J calls and clone size come from that table. This table holds 150,000 to 200,000 clones, 90% found once. CDR3 size: 15 residues. Trimming removed 1 base from V and 5 bases from J, with 14 bases in between. From germline, CDR1 is MNHEY and CDR2 SMNVEV (reference sequence).

Specimen: peripheral blood. The gene calls are TRBV27 and TRBJ2-5, with D possibly TRBD1 on 6 matching bases. This clonotype was sampled from a man in his fifties or sixties with acute or convalescent COVID-19. The CDR3, as DNA: TGTGCCAGCAGTTTATTGCCAGGGGATATGGAGACCCAGTACTTC. It encodes CASSLLPGDMETQYF.